The 9 T cell receptor beta chains below come from one sample, sequenced in a study of CD8+CD57+ T cells in acquired aplastic anemia. TCR beta VDJ and CDR3 were profiled, and genomic DNA was the template. MiXCR, run by TCRdb on the reads, gives a single entry per CDR3 protein. The repertoire has just over 150,000 distinct CDR3 sequences, around half of them found once; the top ten carry roughly 29%. Patients chosen for sequencing had shown CD8+CD57+ cell expansion by flow cytometry. Input material: sorted CD4+, CD8+, or CD8+CD57+ T cells (not recorded which) from PBMCs. These TCRs come from a human donor with aplastic anemia.

The rearrangement links TRBV19 to TRBJ2-5; TRBD2 aligns across 12 bases. This CDR3 has 16 residues. Germline CDR1 LNHDA, CDR2 SQIVND (reference sequence). Trimming took 4 bases from V and 0 from J; bases not matched to a gene: 3. In nucleotides, the CDR3 is TGTGCCAGTAGTACCTGGACTAGCGGGGACCAAGAGACCCAGTACTTC. It translates to CASSTWTSGDQETQYF.

V is TRBV10-3 and J is TRBJ1-4, with D possibly being TRBD1 (5 bases). Trimming pared 8 bases from V and 5 bases from J, leaving 27 bases between. Germline V lookup: CDR1 ENHRY, CDR2 SYGVKD. The length of the CDR3 is 18 residues. CDR3 DNA sequence: TGTGCCATCGCTTCCTCTCTGTCGTCAGCAGGGCAAAATGAAAAACTGTTTTTT. As protein: CAIASSLSSAGQNEKLFF.

This sequence joins TRBV9 and TRBJ2-5; TRBD2 aligns across 7 bases. This CDR3 has 17 amino acids. V dropped 0 bases and J dropped 3; count of bases not matched to a gene: 11. Per the germline V gene, CDR1 is SGDLS and CDR2 is YYNGEE. The CDR3 here is CASSVAITGGGKETQYF. As DNA, the CDR3 is TGTGCCAGCAGCGTAGCTATAACGGGGGGAGGGAAAGAGACCCAGTACTTC.

The table lists this clonotype with many counts. The CDR3 region is CASSVESDSGEQYF. DNA of the CDR3: TGTGCCAGCAGCGTAGAGTCCGATAGTGGGGAGCAGTACTTC. The genes are TRBV9 and TRBJ2-7, with D unclear. This CDR3 spans 14 amino acids. Trimming shortened V by 0 bases and J by 7 bases, and 14 bases separated the two germline ends. Per germline, CDR1 SGDLS and CDR2 YYNGEE.

This clonotype was detected ten times or more. J is TRBJ1-1 and V is TRBV6-1; D is undetermined. CDR1 and CDR2 (germline): MNHNS, SASEGT. This CDR3 is built from 11 residues. The germline V and J ends were trimmed by 6 bases and 7 bases, with 9 bases remaining between them. The CDR3 bases are TGTGCCAGCAGGGAAAGTCTTGAAGCTTTCTTT. This gives the protein CASRESLEAFF.

To note about this clonotype: This may be a read error, as it is one base from a much larger clone. This sequence joins TRBV11-2 and TRBJ2-7; tentative D call: TRBD2 (6 bases). V lost 0 bases and J lost 9, with 12 bases in between. This CDR3 has 13 amino acids. Germline V CDR1 and CDR2: SGHAT, FQNNGV. In DNA, the CDR3 is TGTGCCAGCAGCTTAGATGGACTAAACGGGCAGTACTTC. Protein product: CASSLDGLNGQYF.

This clonotype was counted many times. The CDR3 coding sequence is TGCGCCAGCAGCGGCGGGAGTGAAGAGACCCAGTACTTC. It is translated as CASSGGSEETQYF. The rearrangement uses TRBV5-1 and TRBJ2-5, with 7 bases matching TRBD2. Germline V CDR1 and CDR2: SGHRS, YFSETQ. V was pared by 4 bases and J by 3 bases, with 3 bases of the junction left unmatched. The length of the CDR3 is 13 residues.

The chain recombines TRBV6-1 with TRBJ1-3; no reliable D call. There are 15 residues in the CDR3. The ends were cut back, 5 bases at V and 0 bases at J, with 11 bases in the middle. CDR1 and CDR2 from the germline V gene are MNHNS and SASEGT. The DNA for the CDR3 is TGTGCCAGCAGTACCCCTACGAGCTCTGGAAACACCATATATTTT. Translation: CASSTPTSSGNTIYF.

This clonotype was seen ten or more times. This chain connects TRBV9 to TRBJ1-1, with TRBD1 identical over 10 bases. Germline V lookup: CDR1 SGDLS, CDR2 YYNGEE. This CDR3 is 13 amino acids long. V lost 3 bases, J lost 6 bases, and 2 bases stayed unmatched. Written as DNA, the CDR3 is TGTGCCAGCAGCGCGGGGACAGGGGCTGAAGCTTTCTTT. Its translation: CASSAGTGAEAFF.